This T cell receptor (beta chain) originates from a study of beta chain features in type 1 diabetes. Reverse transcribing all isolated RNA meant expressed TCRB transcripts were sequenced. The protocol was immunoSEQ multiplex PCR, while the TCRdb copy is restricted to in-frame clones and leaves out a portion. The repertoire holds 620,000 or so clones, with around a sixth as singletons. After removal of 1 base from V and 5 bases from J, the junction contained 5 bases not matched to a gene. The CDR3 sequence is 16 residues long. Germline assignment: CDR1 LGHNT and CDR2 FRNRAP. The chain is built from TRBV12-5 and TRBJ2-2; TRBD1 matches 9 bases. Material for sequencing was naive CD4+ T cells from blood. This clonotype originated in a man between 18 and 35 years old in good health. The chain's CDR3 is CASGLAGTGRTGELFF. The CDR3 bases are TGTGCTAGTGGTTTGGCCGGGACAGGGCGAACCGGGGAGCTGTTTTTT.